Below are 14 T cell receptor beta chains sequenced from a single sample in a study of blood T cell repertoires in COVID-19. TCRdb keeps only in-frame clones here, not all; method: immunoSEQ multiplex PCR. The table records around 450,000 clones, about 90% of them present only once. The sequenced sample was PBMCs or T cells enriched from blood (not recorded which). The source of these receptors is a man aged 18 to 30 who had recovered from COVID-19.

The gene calls are TRBV14 and TRBJ2-1; D is perhaps TRBD1 (6 bases). Deletions cut 2 bases from V and 8 bases from J, with 7 bases between. The CDR3 has 12 amino acids. Germline V CDR1 and CDR2: SGHDN, FVKESK. The CDR3 loop is CASSQTGYEQFF. CDR3 sequence (DNA): TGTGCCAGCAGCCAAACAGGGTATGAGCAGTTCTTC.

The chain is built from TRBV5-1 and TRBJ1-5, with 10 bases matching TRBD1. Germline V gene data show CDR1 as SGHRS and CDR2 as YFSETQ. The CDR3 sequence is 16 residues long. V lost 4 bases and J lost 1; bases outside the gene matches: 5. CDR3 sequence: CASSPGTGESNQPQHF. CDR3 DNA sequence: TGCGCCAGCAGCCCTGGGACAGGGGAGAGCAATCAGCCCCAGCATTTT.

The chain uses TRBV29-1 and TRBJ1-5; D ambiguous. Looked up from germline, CDR1 is SQVTM and CDR2 is ANQGSEA. This CDR3 is built from 15 residues. V was clipped by 4 bases and J by 3 bases, with 16 bases between them. For the CDR3, the DNA is TGCAGCGTTGGGGGAGGGCCCTACCTCAATCAGCCCCAGCATTTT. Translated, it gives CSVGGGPYLNQPQHF.

The rearrangement uses TRBV20-1 and TRBJ1-1; possibly TRBD1 for D (5 bases). This CDR3 has 11 residues. Per germline, CDR1 DFQATT and CDR2 SNEGSKA (reference sequence). The V and J ends lost 7 bases and 2 bases respectively, with 8 bases between them. CDR3 protein: CSVQGNTEAFF. CDR3 bases: TGCAGTGTCCAGGGTAACACTGAAGCTTTCTTT.

This chain links TRBV11-2 with TRBJ1-6; D remains ambiguous. The V gene's germline CDR1 is SGHAT and CDR2 FQNNGV. The CDR3 totals 13 residues. V gave up 4 bases and J gave up 5 bases, with 6 bases separating them. This chain's CDR3 is CASSSGHNSPLHF. Written as DNA, the CDR3 is TGTGCCAGCAGCTCAGGCCATAATTCACCCCTCCACTTT. Full variable domain (missing parts from reference TRBV11-2 and TRBJ1-6): EAGVAQSPRYKIIEKRQSVAFWCNPISGHATLYWYQQILGQGPKLLIQFQNNGVVDDSQLPKDRFSAERLKGVDSTLKIQPAKLEDSAVYLCASSSGHNSPLHFGNGTRLTVT.

This clone was counted a single time. An end of the junction differs from the germline gene, which may be a read error. This chain uses TRBV15 with TRBJ2-1; 9 nucleotides align to TRBD2. The germline V gene encodes CDR1 LNHNV and CDR2 YYDKDF (reference sequence). The CDR3 consists of 17 residues. The CDR3, as DNA: TGTGCCACCAGCAGGACCCGCGGGGGGGCCTCCCACAATGAGCAGTTCTTC. This codes for CATSRTRGGASHNEQFF.

The chain combines TRBV4-1 with TRBJ1-2, with D hard to call. The length of the CDR3 is 16 residues. CDR1 MGHRA and CDR2 YSYEKL come from the germline V gene. V shed 0 bases and J shed 3 bases, with 14 bases lying between them. CDR3 sequence reads: CASSQESPGSDYGYTF. CDR3 nucleotides: TGCGCCAGCAGCCAAGAATCCCCGGGGTCGGACTATGGCTACACCTTC.

V usage is TRBV4-1 and J usage is TRBJ1-2; perhaps TRBD1 as D (6 bases). V was cut by 1 base and J by 6 bases, with 12 bases left in between. The V gene's germline CDR1 is MGHRA and CDR2 YSYEKL. The CDR3 has 14 amino acids. DNA of the CDR3: TGCGCCAGCAGCCAAGTCTCTGGGGGCGATGGCTACACCTTC. This translates into CASSQVSGGDGYTF.

The chain has TRBV19 and TRBJ1-4, with 10 positions matching TRBD1. The ends lost 5 bases at V and 6 bases at J; junction bases unmatched: 21. Per germline, CDR1 LNHDA and CDR2 SQIVND (reference sequence). The CDR3 has 20 residues. The CDR3 is CASSPRSGDRGREEDEKLFF. The CDR3 DNA sequence: TGTGCCAGTAGTCCCCGTTCGGGGGACAGGGGAAGAGAGGAGGATGAAAAACTGTTTTTT. Combining the CDR3 with reference TRBV19 and TRBJ1-4 gives the whole variable domain DGGITQSPKYLFRKEGQNVTLSCEQNLNHDAMYWYRQDPGQGLRLIYYSQIVNDFQKGDIAEGYSVSREKKESFPLTVTSAQKNPTAFYLCASSPRSGDRGREEDEKLFFGSGTQLSVL.

The chain has TRBV6-5 and TRBJ1-6, with D unresolved. Trimming left V 6 bases short and J 6 bases short, with 6 bases between. Looked up from germline, CDR1 is MNHEY and CDR2 is SVGAGI. This CDR3 comprises 12 residues. CDR3 region: CASSGSNSPLHF. In DNA form, the CDR3 reads TGTGCCAGCAGCGGGAGTAATTCACCCCTCCACTTT.

This clone was counted a single time. The J gene is TRBJ1-2, the V gene TRBV5-8, with 9 bases identical to TRBD1. The germline V gene encodes CDR1 SGHTS and CDR2 YDEGEE. V lost 4 bases and J lost 8; bases outside the gene matches: 9. The CDR3 has 14 amino acids. The CDR3 loop reads CASSPGQGTGGYTF. The CDR3 region has the DNA TGTGCCAGCAGCCCCGGACAGGGGACGGGGGGCTACACCTTC.

This sequence joins TRBV30 and TRBJ1-4, with D maybe TRBD1 (6 bases). CDR1 and CDR2 (germline): GTSNPN, SVGIG (reference sequence). Trimming removed 1 base at V and 5 bases at J, with 8 bases between. CDR3 length: 13 amino acids. DNA for the CDR3: TGTGCCTGGAGTGGTACAGGGAATGAAAAACTGTTTTTT. The encoded protein is CAWSGTGNEKLFF.

This sequence joins TRBV6-5 and TRBJ2-1; 7 bases fit TRBD2. With 6 bases clipped from V and 4 bases from J, the junction kept 3 bases outside the gene matches. CDR1 and CDR2 (germline): MNHEY, SVGAGI. This CDR3 comprises 13 residues. The CDR3 spells CASRPAGYNEQFF. The CDR3 nucleotides are TGTGCCAGCAGACCAGCGGGGTACAATGAGCAGTTCTTC.

The genes are TRBV12-3 or TRBV12-4 and TRBJ2-3; 10 positions match TRBD1. The CDR3 has 13 residues. V shed 2 bases, J shed 14 bases, and the junction held 7 bases outside the gene matches. This CDR3 reads CASSLRTGGRVYF. As DNA, the CDR3 is TGTGCCAGCAGTTTACGGACAGGGGGTCGGGTGTATTTT.